This T cell receptor beta chain was found in a study of cytomegalovirus exposure and HLA in healthy donors (dated by TCRdb to 2016 to 2017). Regarding the complete study: An earlier analysis of some 620 of the donors reported 250 to 350 Gb of sequence data and approximately 120 million unique TCR beta sequences obtained from roughly 180 million T cells. In an earlier analysis of about 590 of the donors, high-throughput TCR beta sequencing was used to judge whether each TCR beta V gene segment behaved as functional or pseudogenic. Typing coverage varied by locus: about 629-630 donors for A, B, C, DRB1 and DQB1; around 560 for DQA1; 600 to 610 for DPA1; approximately 450 for DPB1. A later analysis re-examined previously published TCR beta repertoires from around 670 donors and added high-resolution HLA genotyping to investigate patterns of TCR occurrence. The study aimed to test whether signatures of past pathogen exposure could be identified by cataloging public T cell receptors. HLA typing covered class I and class II loci at four-digit resolution. Donor age, sex, ethnicity and CMV serostatus were compiled alongside the repertoire data. On average, roughly 240,000 unique TCR beta nucleotide sequences were sequenced per donor among more than 350 genotyped donors of the cohort, with approximately 18% of those sequences being non-productive. A later genetic analysis used genome-wide SNP genotypes for about 60% of the roughly 670 donors, treating that subset as a discovery cohort. Four or five DR-DQ haplotypes were treated as single units for association and clustering because of strong linkage in the cohort. Every discovery cohort repertoire had been produced on one sequencing platform. In addition to the first cohort of around 670 subjects, a separate validation cohort of under 150 different subjects was used. To predict cytomegalovirus infection status, the study brought together high-throughput TCR immunosequencing, statistical association of individual TCRs with disease status, and machine learning. The genetic ancestry cluster associated with self-reported Caucasian donors included about 81% of the 398 genotyped donors. The T cell repertoires of 700 or so subjects were profiled by immunosequencing and related to cytomegalovirus serostatus. Approximately 300 gigabases of sequencing data and some 85 million unique TCR sequences were included in an early release covering 550 to 800 HLA-typed donors. Rather than using new phenotypic data, the later analysis identified candidate immune exposures from TCR beta sequences and from how often those sequences occurred across donors. The full study reports these points: Most TCR sequences were observed very rarely across donors, whereas some public TCRs were present in many individuals. It was suggested by the authors that the approach could potentially be generalized to other disease states and immunological phenotypes. A later analysis reported that several top co-occurrence clusters appeared linked to parvovirus B19, influenza, CMV and Epstein-Barr virus. Because counts were too low, roughly 16 rarely observed V segments, including chromosome 9 orphons, were left out of the earlier analysis of a few hundred of the donors. A later genetic analysis reported fewer N-insertions in productive TCRs among donors in an Asian-associated ancestry cluster than the 666-donor mean. The presence/absence analyses assumed that sequencing depth was roughly uniform across donors, and that assumption may not be true. A total of fewer than 200 TCR beta chains were listed by the study as associated with cytomegalovirus. A further reported finding was that TCR beta sequences accurately predicted the HLA-A and HLA-B alleles for most subjects in the first cohort. Broadly in line with IMGT annotations, most TCR beta V segments showed up in productive rearrangements about 87% or about 30% of the time in an earlier analysis of a few hundred of the donors. Specific HLA alleles were associated with about 17,000 TCR beta sequences at a false discovery rate of 0.05 in a later analysis. When HLA alleles, especially DR and DQ, strongly co-occurred, attributing TCR associations to individual alleles was difficult. In a later analysis, HLA-associated TCR beta chains showed more clonal expansion and lower generation probabilities than non-associated chains that were equally common. In vitro tests confirmed that three of the cytomegalovirus-associated TCR beta chains recognize cytomegalovirus antigens. A cluster of highly shared sequence variants was judged likely to represent a technical artifact of the sequencing pipeline. Because the 87-base-pair reads could not distinguish some IMGT-functional V segments, including TRBV6-2 and TRBV6-3, those segments were excluded. Because some donors lacked HLA typing at each locus, the association tests relied only on the typed subset. In this cohort, only TCR beta chains were sequenced, and detectable features were limited by the absence of alpha or paired-chain data. The classifier was reported to diagnose cytomegalovirus status with high specificity and sensitivity in both the original cohort and the validation cohort. A later analysis found that most CMV-associated TCR beta chains appeared HLA-restricted, with HLA associations seemingly driven largely by CMV exposure. Correlated functional status among segregating V segments might be attributable to linkage disequilibrium, but an unknown experimental factor could not be ruled out. CMV serostatus was the only immune exposure information available for the cohort. An association between a missense DCLRE1C variant and V-gene and J-gene trimming of TCR beta chains was found in a later genetic analysis and replicated in an independent cohort. According to a later analysis, TCR association rates differed among HLA loci, with DRB1 alleles showing the most associated TCRs and HLA-C alleles showing the fewest.

The cohort consisted of 600 to 700 healthy bone marrow donors. At the time of sampling, all cohort members were nominally healthy, though unrecorded immune exposures were likely present. The donor was CMV seronegative and belonged to the group of under 400 seronegative cohort members. Every donor gave a peripheral blood sample, and the peripheral blood mononuclear cells from that sample were used for TCR beta sequencing. Genomic DNA extraction from the blood cell samples was performed with the Qiagen DNeasy Blood Extraction Kit. This clone came up a few times. The clone's antigen remains unknown. The input lacks base qualities; no much larger clone sits a single base away. From a lookup of the germline V gene, CDR1 and CDR2 are SGHDT and YYEEEE. The CDR3 numbers 14 residues from cysteine through phenylalanine. Only the CDR3 region is kept as DNA, spanning 42 bases read in frame from base 1. The V end gives up 5 bases and the J end 7 bases, leaving 6 bases in the junction not matched to a gene.

Library prep was done by the immunoSEQ multiplex PCR assay. For the multiplex PCR, a mixture combining 60 forward primers for TCR Vbeta segments and 13 reverse primers for TCR Jbeta segments was used. The CDR3 region of rearranged TCR beta genes was amplified from genomic DNA by a multiplex PCR assay. The Illumina HiSeq System was used to sequence the amplified TCR beta libraries as 87-base-pair reads. The paper's processing steps were these. A later analysis counted about 80 million unique TCR beta chains across the 550 to 800 repertoires, and about 10 million of these chains were shared by at least two donors. To remove PCR and sequencing errors, raw reads were error-corrected and collapsed into unique sequences using a nearest-neighbor algorithm that merged closely related sequences. Alignment of CDR3 sequences to IMGT reference sequences was used to assign V, D and J gene segments. For a sequence to be retained, at least a six-nucleotide match to both a V gene segment and a J gene segment was required. Rearrangements were called productive when the CDR3 lacked stop codons and stayed in frame with V and J; all others were non-productive. CDR3 was defined according to IMGT convention as the region running from the second conserved V-encoded cysteine to the conserved J-encoded phenylalanine. Sequences without an unambiguous match to a single V gene segment were excluded from the earlier analysis of several hundred of the donors. An earlier analysis of fewer than 750 of the donors classified V segments as functional when productive rearrangements were above 56.7% and as segregating when the standard deviation between donors was above 5%. A statistical classification framework was built to diagnose cytomegalovirus status from the catalog of TCR beta chain sequences. A later analysis assigned V and J genes by comparing TCR nucleotide sequences with IMGT/GENE-DB human TR gene sequences. Using the TCRdist pipeline, a later analysis assigned CDR3 sequences along with most-parsimonious VDJ recombination scenarios. In a later analysis, each TCR beta chain was defined by its CDR3 amino acid sequence together with its V-gene family, and reads without a unique V-gene family were excluded. To address suspected cross-contamination and a sequencing artifact, a later analysis removed approximately 600 highly shared, low-generation-probability nucleotide sequences. A later analysis calculated a clonal expansion index for each public chain from normalized within-repertoire ranks of inferred template counts. Generation probabilities in a later analysis came from a VDJ recombination model fitted to out-of-frame rearrangements, and those results were checked against IGoR. Hypergeometric tests were used in a later analysis to score TCR-TCR, TCR-HLA and TCR-CMV co-occurrence, with a repertoire-size bias correction applied to the TCR pairs. False discovery rates were estimated in a later analysis by permuting HLA or CMV assignments 20 times. In a later analysis, co-occurring TCRs were grouped using DBSCAN, and TCRdist sequence similarity was added for clustering within HLA-allele-positive subsets. Co-occurrence clustering excluded repertoires with fewer than 30,000 or more than 120,000 public chains, plus five with anomalous nucleotide sharing. As stored in TCRdb, this immuneACCESS dataset retains in-frame rearrangements with V and J assigned. A fraction of the clones does not appear; measured against another copy, unresolved V genes explain less than half of the discrepancy, and the remainder lacks a known reason. V, J and clone size reflect that table, while D and trimming were determined from the DNA. Across this sample there are under 150,000 clones, with 9.5% seen only once. 2.5% to 3.5% of the sample is taken by the ten largest.

The sequence came from a man aged 25-40 years in good health and CMV-seronegative. Source material: PBMCs. The V gene is TRBV5-6 and the J gene is TRBJ1-2, with TRBD1 identical over 12 junction bases. Read as DNA, the sequence is TGTGCCAGCAGACCGGGACAGGGGGCTTTTGGCTACACCTTC. Translated, this is CASRPGQGAFGYTF.